These 19 T cell receptor beta chains were sequenced from one sample in a study of CD4 T cells in relation to SARS-CoV-2 and coronaviruses (dated by TCRdb to the early 2020s). Receptor amplification or capture employed the immunoSEQ multiplex PCR assay. Held by TCRdb, this immuneACCESS table contains in-frame sequences only and omits some clones. Under half of the omission traces to an unresolved V gene where checked; the cause of the rest is unknown. A total of nearly 70,000 clones appear in this sample, 85% to 95% of them only once. The top ten clones comprise approximately 0.21% of the sample. CD4+ T cells from unexposed donors were collected before the COVID-19 pandemic (2011-2018). Material: naive CD4+ T cells from PBMCs. Per the publication, the cell subset or site label means: naive CD4+ T cells isolated by negative enrichment. These receptors came from a human donor in good health.

The chain has TRBV21-1 and TRBJ2-2; the table's D call TRBD1 went unverified against the DNA. TRBV21-1 is described as a pseudogene. CDR3 size: 14 residues. CDR3 DNA sequence: TGTGTTGGGCCAGGCCTTGCGAACACCGGGGAGCTGTTTTTT. Translation: CVGPGLANTGELFF.

The chain joins TRBV2 to TRBJ1-2; D unresolved. V dropped 6 bases and J dropped 0 bases, with 8 bases sitting between them. Per the germline V gene, CDR1 is SNHLY and CDR2 is FYNNEI. The CDR3 contains 13 residues. CDR3: CASRQDTNYGYTF. The CDR3 nucleotides read TGTGCCAGCAGGCAAGACACTAACTATGGCTACACCTTC. The full variable domain, its missing parts supplied by reference TRBV2 and TRBJ1-2, is EPEVTQTPSHQVTQMGQEVILRCVPISNHLYFYWYRQILGQKVEFLVSFYNNEISEKSEIFDDQFSVERPDGSNFTLKIRSTKLEDSAMYFCASRQDTNYGYTFGSGTRLTVV.

The V call is TRBV28, the J call TRBJ1-2, with 9 bases identical to TRBD1. Germline CDR1 is MDHEN and CDR2 is SYDVKM. V dropped 4 bases and J dropped 3; count of bases not matched to a gene: 9. The CDR3 loop spans 16 amino acids. The CDR3 DNA sequence: TGTGCCAGCAGTTCCTCCGGGACAGGGCAGGACTATGGCTACACCTTC. It is translated as CASSSSGTGQDYGYTF.

V and J are TRBV5-4 and TRBJ2-3, with a tentative D call TRBD1 (6 bases). The CDR3 consists of 16 residues. Trimming removed 0 bases at V and 1 base at J, with 12 bases between. Germline V gene sequence: CDR1 SGHNT, CDR2 YYREEE (reference sequence). The CDR3 loop reads CASSLGGDTGTDTQYF. The CDR3 DNA reads TGTGCCAGCAGCTTGGGTGGGGACACGGGCACAGATACGCAGTATTTT.

The genes are TRBV3-1 (or the pseudogene TRBV3-2) and TRBJ1-4, with 10 nucleotides matching TRBD1. Germline V CDR1 and CDR2: LGHDT, YNNKEL (reference sequence). Germline trimming cut 3 bases from V and 7 bases from J; bases unmatched to any gene: 8. This CDR3 comprises 16 residues. The CDR3 loop reads CASSHTLRDRGEKLFF. The CDR3 nucleotides are TGTGCCAGCAGCCATACCCTCCGGGACAGGGGTGAAAAACTGTTTTTT.

V and J are TRBV6-5 and TRBJ2-7; D gene ambiguous. Germline CDR1 and CDR2: MNHEY and SVGAGI. Trimming removed 1 base at V and 1 base at J, with 5 bases between. The CDR3 covers 13 residues. For the CDR3, the DNA is TGTGCCAGCAGTTACTTTGGGTCCTACGAGCAGTACTTC. Protein product: CASSYFGSYEQYF.

The chain is built from TRBV18 and TRBJ2-1, with 7 bases identical to TRBD2. In germline, CDR1 is KGHSH, CDR2 LQKENI. The CDR3 loop spans 16 amino acids. V shed 0 bases, J shed 6 bases, and the junction held 8 bases outside the gene matches. Here the CDR3 reads CASSPPGGREFNEQFF. The CDR3 nucleotides read TGTGCCAGCTCACCACCGGGCGGGCGGGAGTTCAATGAGCAGTTCTTC.

V gene TRBV7-8 combines with J gene TRBJ2-4, with D possibly matching TRBD1 (7 bases). The V end was cut by 5 bases, the J end by 0 bases, with 26 bases between. CDR1 is SGHVS and CDR2 is FQNEAQ in the germline V gene. The CDR3 contains 20 residues. The CDR3 region has the DNA TGTGCCAGCAGCCCCGGGGGTAGGGGGCAGGTAACTTTAGCCAAAAACATTCAGTACTTC. Amino acid sequence: CASSPGGRGQVTLAKNIQYF.

The rearrangement joins TRBV13 to TRBJ1-1; the D is unclear. Trimming took 6 bases from V and 6 from J, leaving 11 bases between them. The germline CDR1 and CDR2 sequences are PRHDT and FYEKMQ (reference sequence). CDR3 size: 12 residues. The CDR3 loop is CASSFLGAEAFF. As DNA, the CDR3 is TGTGCCAGCAGTTTCCTAGGCGCTGAAGCTTTCTTT.

The gene calls are TRBV6-5 and TRBJ2-3; D not certain. Germline V lookup: CDR1 MNHEY, CDR2 SVGAGI. This CDR3 has 15 amino acids. V shed 2 bases and J shed 0 bases, with 9 bases lying between them. CDR3 protein: CASSYKGPSTDTQYF. As DNA, the CDR3 is TGTGCCAGCAGTTACAAGGGCCCAAGCACAGATACGCAGTATTTT.

The V call is TRBV3-1 (or the pseudogene TRBV3-2), the J call TRBJ2-7; D remains ambiguous. V lost 0 bases to trimming and J lost 7 bases, with 7 bases between them. The CDR3 has 12 amino acids. From germline, CDR1 is LGHDT and CDR2 YNNKEL (reference sequence). DNA of the CDR3: TGTGCCAGCAGCCAAGAGAACGTTGAGCAGTACTTC. Residues: CASSQENVEQYF.

This clone was detected only a few times. V and J are TRBV3-1 (or the pseudogene TRBV3-2) and TRBJ2-6; D remains unclear. Germline CDR1 LGHDT, CDR2 YNNKEL (reference sequence). Between the trimmed V and J ends, which lost 0 bases and 0 bases, there was a span of 9 bases. The CDR3 contains 17 residues. The DNA for the CDR3 is TGTGCCAGCAGCCAAGATGATTCCAGCTCTGGGGCCAACGTCCTGACTTTC. Its protein is CASSQDDSSSGANVLTF.

The chain has TRBV3-1 (or the pseudogene TRBV3-2) and TRBJ1-4; D possibly corresponds to TRBD1 (5 bases). CDR1 LGHDT and CDR2 YNNKEL come from the germline V gene (reference sequence). The CDR3 consists of 14 residues. V lost 3 bases and J lost 7, with 12 bases in between. CDR3 protein: CASSHRERGEKLFF. The DNA of the CDR3 is TGTGCCAGCAGCCATCGGGAAAGGGGTGAAAAACTGTTTTTT.

V and J are TRBV10-3 and TRBJ1-1; 10 bases match TRBD1. The CDR3 runs to 15 residues. J gave up 4 bases and V 6 bases, and 8 bases lay outside the gene matches. Germline V gene data show CDR1 as ENHRY and CDR2 as SYGVKD. This chain's CDR3 is CAIRDRQGAVTEAFF. DNA for the CDR3: TGTGCCATCAGGGATCGACAGGGGGCTGTCACTGAAGCTTTCTTT.

The sample holds a few counts of this clone. The chain uses TRBV5-1 and TRBJ2-2; the D gene is possibly TRBD2 (6 bases). This CDR3 is 15 amino acids long. Germline V lookup: CDR1 SGHRS, CDR2 YFSETQ. Trimming took off 4 bases at V and 4 bases at J, with 14 bases between the two ends. In DNA form, the CDR3 reads TGCGCCAGCAGCCAAGACGGGCGGGGCACCGGGGAGCTGTTTTTT. Protein sequence: CASSQDGRGTGELFF.

This rearrangement joins TRBV19 to TRBJ2-7; D perhaps matches TRBD2 (6 bases). The CDR3 runs to 14 residues. From germline, CDR1 is LNHDA and CDR2 SQIVND (reference sequence). Trimming pared 5 bases from V and 3 bases from J, leaving 14 bases between. The CDR3 DNA sequence: TGTGCCAGTAGTGTCGCGGGATATAACTACGAGCAGTACTTC. Translating gives CASSVAGYNYEQYF.

The V gene is TRBV10-1, the J gene TRBJ2-3; possibly TRBD1 or TRBD2 for D (5 bases each). V was clipped by 0 bases and J by 6 bases, with 16 bases between them. There are 16 residues in the CDR3. Germline CDR1 reads WNHNN; CDR2 reads SYGVQD (reference sequence). The CDR3, as DNA: TGCGCCAGCAGTGAGTCGAACGGGGCGCCGGCCGATACGCAGTATTTT. Protein sequence: CASSESNGAPADTQYF.

This rearrangement joins TRBV24-1 to TRBJ2-7; TRBD1 agrees at 7 bases. Germline CDR1 is KGHDR and CDR2 is SFDVKD. The junction had 8 bases not matched to a gene; V was cut back by 4 bases and J by 6 bases. The CDR3 length is 14 residues. Here the CDR3 reads CATSETGWYGEQYF. CDR3 nucleotide sequence: TGTGCCACCAGTGAGACAGGGTGGTACGGCGAGCAGTACTTC.

This rearrangement joins TRBV9 to TRBJ2-2; a weak D match, TRBD1 (6 bases). The CDR3 consists of 14 residues. Trimming removed 1 base from V and 5 bases from J, with 9 bases in between. Germline loops: CDR1 SGDLS, CDR2 YYNGEE. The CDR3 bases are TGTGCCAGCAGCGTAACAGGGTGGACCGGGGAGCTGTTTTTT. It encodes CASSVTGWTGELFF.